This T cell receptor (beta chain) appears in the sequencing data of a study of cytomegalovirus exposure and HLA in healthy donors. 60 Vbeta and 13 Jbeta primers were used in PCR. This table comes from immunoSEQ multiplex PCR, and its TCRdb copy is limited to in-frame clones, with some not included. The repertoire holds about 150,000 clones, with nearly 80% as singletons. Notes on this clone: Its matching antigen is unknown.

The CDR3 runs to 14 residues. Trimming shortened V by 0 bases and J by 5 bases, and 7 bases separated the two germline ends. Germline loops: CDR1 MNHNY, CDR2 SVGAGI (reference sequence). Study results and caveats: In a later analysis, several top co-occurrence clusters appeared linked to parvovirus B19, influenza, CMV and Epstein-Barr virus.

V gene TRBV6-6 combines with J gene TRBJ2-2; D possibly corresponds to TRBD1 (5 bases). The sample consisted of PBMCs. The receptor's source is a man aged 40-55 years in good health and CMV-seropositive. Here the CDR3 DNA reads TGTGCCAGCAGTTACTCGAAGGGGACCGGGGAGCTGTTTTTT. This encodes CASSYSKGTGELFF.